This is a list of T cell receptor beta chains from one sample in a study of T cell responses to AZD1222 COVID-19 vaccine. TCRdb's table, derived via immunoSEQ multiplex PCR, lists solely in-frame clones and lacks some. Here the sample spans about 99,000 clones, 90% to 95% being singletons. Material: peripheral blood, obtained 28 days after the second AZD1222 dose. The source of these receptors is an adult who received the AZD1222 COVID-19 vaccine. Each CDR3 is given with its conserved first and last residue. A D gene is named only where the DNA matches it firmly. The size field is filled for only some rows; it gives once, few, many or a size class.

j_call: TRBJ2-2
v_call: TRBV15
clone_size: NA
d_call: NA
cdr3_nt: TGTGCCACCAGCAGAGATAGGCCAGACTTGGGCGGGGAGCTGTTTTTT
cdr3_aa: CATSRDRPDLGGELFF

j_call: TRBJ1-4
v_call: TRBV3-1/TRBV3-2
clone_size: NA
d_call: NA
cdr3_nt: TGTGCCAGCAGCCGCAGAGGCGAAAAACTGTTTTTT
cdr3_aa: CASSRRGEKLFF

j_call: TRBJ1-2
v_call: TRBV3-1/TRBV3-2
clone_size: NA
d_call: TRBD1
cdr3_nt: TGTGCCAGCAGCCAAGAGGACAGGGTCTATGGCTACACCTTC
cdr3_aa: CASSQEDRVYGYTF

j_call: TRBJ2-6
v_call: TRBV4-1
clone_size: NA
d_call: NA
cdr3_nt: TGCGCCAGCAGCCAAGTAGGGGCCAACGTCCTGACTTTC
cdr3_aa: CASSQVGANVLTF

j_call: TRBJ1-4
v_call: TRBV7-6
clone_size: once
d_call: TRBD1
cdr3_nt: TGTGCCAGCAGCTTATCGACGGACAGGGGAGAAAAACTGTTTTTT
cdr3_aa: CASSLSTDRGEKLFF

j_call: TRBJ1-2
v_call: TRBV27
clone_size: NA
d_call: NA
cdr3_nt: TGTGCCAGCAGTCCGCAGACAGGCGGCTACACCTTC
cdr3_aa: CASSPQTGGYTF

j_call: TRBJ1-2
v_call: TRBV2
clone_size: NA
d_call: NA
cdr3_nt: TGTGCCAGCAGTGAGGCGCAGTTTTATGGCTACACCTTC
cdr3_aa: CASSEAQFYGYTF

j_call: TRBJ2-7
v_call: TRBV10-3
clone_size: NA
d_call: NA
cdr3_nt: TGTGCCATCAGTGAGACCGGGGGGCTCTACGAGCAGTACTTC
cdr3_aa: CAISETGGLYEQYF

j_call: TRBJ2-1
v_call: TRBV10-2
clone_size: NA
d_call: TRBD2
cdr3_nt: TGCGCCAGCTCGGGAGGGCCCCAGCGGGAGATAGACAATGAGCAGTTCTTC
cdr3_aa: CASSGGPQREIDNEQFF

j_call: TRBJ2-1
v_call: TRBV28
clone_size: NA
d_call: TRBD1
cdr3_nt: TGTGCCAGCAGTTTAGCGGACAGGGACTCCTACAATGAGCAGTTCTTC
cdr3_aa: CASSLADRDSYNEQFF

j_call: TRBJ2-7
v_call: TRBV5-1
clone_size: NA
d_call: NA
cdr3_nt: TGCGCCAGCAGCGGCAGGACTTATCTTTACGAGCAGTACTTC
cdr3_aa: CASSGRTYLYEQYF

j_call: TRBJ2-1
v_call: TRBV12-3/TRBV12-4
clone_size: NA
d_call: TRBD2
cdr3_nt: TGTGCCAGCAGACGGCCGGGGACTATAGGGCCGTTCTTC
cdr3_aa: CASRRPGTIGPFF

j_call: TRBJ2-1
v_call: TRBV1
clone_size: NA
d_call: NA
cdr3_nt: TGCACCAGCAGCCAAGATCCTAGCGGGAATAATGAGCAGTTCTTC
cdr3_aa: CTSSQDPSGNNEQFF

j_call: TRBJ2-7
v_call: TRBV28
clone_size: NA
d_call: NA
cdr3_nt: TGTGCCAGCAGTTCTGACAGGTTCTACGAGCAGTACTTC
cdr3_aa: CASSSDRFYEQYF

j_call: TRBJ2-1
v_call: TRBV19
clone_size: NA
d_call: TRBD1
cdr3_nt: TGTGCCAGTACCACGACAGGGGAATGGAATGAGCAGTTCTTC
cdr3_aa: CASTTTGEWNEQFF

j_call: TRBJ2-1
v_call: TRBV29-1
clone_size: NA
d_call: NA
cdr3_nt: TGCAGCGTTGAATTTCCAGCCGGCAATGAGCAGTTCTTC
cdr3_aa: CSVEFPAGNEQFF

j_call: TRBJ1-5
v_call: TRBV6-6
clone_size: NA
d_call: NA
cdr3_nt: TGTGCCAGCACGTCTGGGAATAGCAATCAGCCCCAGCATTTT
cdr3_aa: CASTSGNSNQPQHF

j_call: TRBJ2-7
v_call: TRBV4-1
clone_size: NA
d_call: NA
cdr3_nt: TGCGCCAGCAGCCAAGATAAGGCGGTCTACGAGCAGTACTTC
cdr3_aa: CASSQDKAVYEQYF

j_call: TRBJ2-1
v_call: TRBV14
clone_size: few
d_call: TRBD1
cdr3_nt: TGTGCCAGCAGCCCGGACAGGGGACGCAATGAGCAGTTCTTC
cdr3_aa: CASSPDRGRNEQFF

j_call: TRBJ1-4
v_call: TRBV13
clone_size: NA
d_call: NA
cdr3_nt: TGTGCCAGCAGCCAAGGGGGAAGGCGGGGACACCAAAATGAAAAACTGTTTTTT
cdr3_aa: CASSQGGRRGHQNEKLFF

j_call: TRBJ1-1
v_call: TRBV28
clone_size: once
d_call: NA
cdr3_nt: TGTGCCAGCAGTTTGCGGGACTGGGACACTGAAGCTTTCTTT
cdr3_aa: CASSLRDWDTEAFF

j_call: TRBJ2-7
v_call: TRBV3-1/TRBV3-2
clone_size: NA
d_call: TRBD2
cdr3_nt: TGTGCCAGCAGCCTAGCGGGGGGTCCCTACGAGCAGTACTTC
cdr3_aa: CASSLAGGPYEQYF

j_call: TRBJ1-5
v_call: TRBV4-1
clone_size: NA
d_call: NA
cdr3_nt: TGCGCCAGCAGCCAAGAACAGGCTAGCAATCAGCCCCAGCATTTT
cdr3_aa: CASSQEQASNQPQHF

j_call: TRBJ1-6
v_call: TRBV5-8
clone_size: NA
d_call: NA
cdr3_nt: TGTGCCAGCAGGCAGGGGCAATCCTATAATTCACCCCTCCACTTT
cdr3_aa: CASRQGQSYNSPLHF

j_call: TRBJ2-3
v_call: TRBV4-1
clone_size: NA
d_call: TRBD2
cdr3_nt: TGCGCCAGCAGCTACCGGCGGGAGGGCCTAGATACGCAGTATTTT
cdr3_aa: CASSYRREGLDTQYF

j_call: TRBJ2-7
v_call: TRBV15
clone_size: NA
d_call: TRBD1
cdr3_nt: TGTGCCACCAGCAGAGATCTTCGGGACAGGGGGCGAAACGAGCAGTACTTC
cdr3_aa: CATSRDLRDRGRNEQYF

j_call: TRBJ1-3
v_call: TRBV21-1
clone_size: NA
d_call: NA
cdr3_nt: TGTGCCAGCAGAACAGGGGAATCTGGAAACACCATATATTTT
cdr3_aa: CASRTGESGNTIYF

j_call: TRBJ1-2
v_call: TRBV28
clone_size: NA
d_call: NA
cdr3_nt: TGTGCCAGCAGTTTTCAGCCCCGCGACTATGGCTACACCTTC
cdr3_aa: CASSFQPRDYGYTF

j_call: TRBJ2-7
v_call: TRBV5-1
clone_size: NA
d_call: TRBD1
cdr3_nt: TGCGCCAGCAGCGTCAGGGGGACGCTTTCCTACGAGCAGTACTTC
cdr3_aa: CASSVRGTLSYEQYF

j_call: TRBJ2-6
v_call: TRBV7-9
clone_size: NA
d_call: NA
cdr3_nt: TGTGCCAGCAGCCCTTCCGCGGCCAACGTCCTGACTTTC
cdr3_aa: CASSPSAANVLTF

j_call: TRBJ2-7
v_call: TRBV18
clone_size: NA
d_call: TRBD2
cdr3_nt: TGTGCCAGCTCACCCGCTGGACTAGCGGGATACGAGCAGTACTTC
cdr3_aa: CASSPAGLAGYEQYF

j_call: TRBJ2-3
v_call: TRBV6-5
clone_size: NA
d_call: TRBD2
cdr3_nt: TGTGCCAGCAGGCCGGGAGGGACAGATACGCAGTATTTT
cdr3_aa: CASRPGGTDTQYF

j_call: TRBJ1-2
v_call: TRBV28
clone_size: NA
d_call: TRBD1
cdr3_nt: TGTGCCAGCAGTGAGGGGGGACAGTCTAACTATGGCTACACCTTC
cdr3_aa: CASSEGGQSNYGYTF

j_call: TRBJ1-2
v_call: TRBV19
clone_size: NA
d_call: NA
cdr3_nt: TGTGCCAGTAGTATAGGGGCCACGACGATTTATGGCTACACCTTC
cdr3_aa: CASSIGATTIYGYTF

j_call: TRBJ1-5
v_call: TRBV28
clone_size: NA
d_call: NA
cdr3_nt: TGTGCCAGCAGTGGGTCGGGGGGGAGACAGCCCCAGCATTTT
cdr3_aa: CASSGSGGRQPQHF

j_call: TRBJ2-1
v_call: TRBV7-2
clone_size: NA
d_call: NA
cdr3_nt: TGTGCCAGCAGCTTAGCGGGAGTCTCGGATGAGCAGTTCTTC
cdr3_aa: CASSLAGVSDEQFF

j_call: TRBJ1-1
v_call: TRBV3-1/TRBV3-2
clone_size: NA
d_call: NA
cdr3_nt: TGTGCCAGCACCGTACATGGGGGCAGCCCTGAAGCTTTCTTT
cdr3_aa: CASTVHGGSPEAFF

j_call: TRBJ2-1
v_call: TRBV27
clone_size: NA
d_call: NA
cdr3_nt: TGTGCCATTGGTGAGACTAGTAGTAGAAATGAGCAGTTCTTC
cdr3_aa: CAIGETSSRNEQFF

j_call: TRBJ1-5
v_call: TRBV19
clone_size: NA
d_call: TRBD1
cdr3_nt: TGTGCCAGTAGCCCCGGGACAGGGATGAGCAATCAGCCCCAGCATTTT
cdr3_aa: CASSPGTGMSNQPQHF

j_call: TRBJ2-1
v_call: TRBV7-2
clone_size: NA
d_call: TRBD1
cdr3_nt: TGTGCCAGCAGCTCAGGACAGGGCAGGAGGGAGCAGTTCTTC
cdr3_aa: CASSSGQGRREQFF

j_call: TRBJ2-3
v_call: TRBV9
clone_size: NA
d_call: NA
cdr3_nt: TGTGCCAGCAGCGTAGGAGGAGAAGATACGCAGTATTTT
cdr3_aa: CASSVGGEDTQYF

j_call: TRBJ1-5
v_call: TRBV18
clone_size: NA
d_call: NA
cdr3_nt: TGTGCCAGCTCACAGGGGGTTACGGGCAATCAGCCCCAGCATTTT
cdr3_aa: CASSQGVTGNQPQHF

j_call: TRBJ1-1
v_call: TRBV20-1
clone_size: NA
d_call: NA
cdr3_nt: TGCAGTGCTAGAGAGTCTACTGAAGCTTTCTTT
cdr3_aa: CSARESTEAFF

j_call: TRBJ1-1
v_call: TRBV29-1
clone_size: once
d_call: NA
cdr3_nt: TGCAGCGTTAGCCCCAGGCAGGCGATGAACACTGAAGCTTTCTTT
cdr3_aa: CSVSPRQAMNTEAFF